This T cell receptor beta chain is from a study of blood T cell repertoires in COVID-19. Study-wide background: T cells, B-cell-depleted T cells, or PBMCs supplied cDNA or gDNA.

CDR3 size: 16 residues. Germline values: CDR1 SGHKS, CDR2 YYEKEE (reference sequence). The junction had 9 bases not matched to a gene; V was cut back by 2 bases and J by 3 bases. Sequenced by immunoSEQ multiplex PCR; TCRdb stores in-frame clones only, minus some. The data contain more than 150,000 clones, 86% of them singletons. This clonotype originated in a man aged 65-85 years with active or convalescent COVID-19. J is TRBJ2-3 and V is TRBV5-5; TRBD1 matches at 7 bases. The sample comprised peripheral blood. The CDR3 DNA is TGTGCCAGCAGCTTTAGGGGGCGCCTTGGGACAGATACGCAGTATTTT. As protein: CASSFRGRLGTDTQYF.